The sequence of this TCR beta chain was determined in a study of cytomegalovirus exposure and HLA in healthy donors. The PCR made use of 60 Vbeta and 13 Jbeta primers. Here immunoSEQ multiplex PCR was the method, and the copy in TCRdb shows in-frame clones only, minus some. The data contain under 200,000 clones, 84% of them seen just once; the ten biggest clones take up about 1%. CDR1 and CDR2 from the germline V gene are SNHLY and FYNNEI. Trimming cost V 3 bases and J 3 bases, with 3 bases left between them. The CDR3 consists of 11 residues. This clone was found a few times. As yet, its antigen is unknown. Study conclusions and caveats: Later analysis reportedly placed an Asian-associated ancestry cluster below the roughly 700-donor mean in N-insertions. It was reported that the classifier diagnosed cytomegalovirus status with high specificity and sensitivity in both the original and validation cohorts. In vitro experiments confirmed that a few CMV-associated chains were specific for CMV antigens.

The sequencing sample was made of PBMCs. The genes are TRBV2 and TRBJ2-7; D is unresolved. The source is a man aged 30 to 39 in good health and CMV-seronegative. The DNA of the CDR3 is TGTGCCAGCAGTGACAACTACGAGCAGTACTTC. Translation: CASSDNYEQYF.